This T cell receptor beta chain was observed in a study of monozygotic twins with inflammatory bowel disease. There are 15 residues in the CDR3. Germline V gene lookup returns CDR1 DFQATT and CDR2 SNEGSKA (reference sequence). The study's findings and limits: Differences in immunosuppressive treatment may have been a source of added variability in patient repertoires.

Using TCRalpha and TCRbeta cDNA, the researchers carried out two nested PCRs that lasted around 15 and 9 cycles. TCRdb re-called the 5' RACE reads; one entry per CDR3 protein, DNA not given. The sample has over 350,000 distinct CDR3 sequences. Concerning this clonotype itself: Its antigen is currently unknown.

The clonotype originates from a human donor with ulcerative colitis or Crohn's disease, or a healthy co-twin of an affected twin (not recorded which). V and J are TRBV20-1 and TRBJ1-1; TCRdb proposes TRBD1, but this gene call is untestable without DNA. The sample was blood. This chain's CDR3 is CSARDPAQGVSEAFF.